The TCR beta chain described here comes from a study of shared clonotypes between healthy human individuals. Findings of the study overall: The researchers took only blood, and tissue repertoires probably look different. Naive subsets typically showed greater estimated richness than memory subsets.

The genomic DNA of each subset was split evenly across several immunoSEQ plates. Each sorted subset replicate got 200 ng genomic DNA, tens of thousands of genomes. Method: immunoSEQ multiplex PCR; TCRdb's copy keeps in-frame clones and lacks some. The sample consists of 800,000 to 950,000 clones, roughly 96% of them appearing once. The naive CD8 fraction comprised CD45RO-negative cells positively selected for CCR7 and excluded terminally differentiated effector memory CD45RA+ cells. For this clone: Its specificity is not known.

This CDR3 is 16 amino acids long. Germline values: CDR1 SGDLS, CDR2 YYNGEE. Trimming cost V 0 bases and J 5 bases, with 17 bases left between them. The origin of this receptor is a man under 40 in good health. The chain joins TRBV9 to TRBJ1-2, with D possibly being TRBD1 (6 bases). Sequenced sample: naive CD8+ T cells sorted from blood. The CDR3 spells CASSVEGETGRYGYTF. The CDR3 coding sequence is TGTGCCAGCAGCGTAGAGGGGGAGACGGGCAGATATGGCTACACCTTC.